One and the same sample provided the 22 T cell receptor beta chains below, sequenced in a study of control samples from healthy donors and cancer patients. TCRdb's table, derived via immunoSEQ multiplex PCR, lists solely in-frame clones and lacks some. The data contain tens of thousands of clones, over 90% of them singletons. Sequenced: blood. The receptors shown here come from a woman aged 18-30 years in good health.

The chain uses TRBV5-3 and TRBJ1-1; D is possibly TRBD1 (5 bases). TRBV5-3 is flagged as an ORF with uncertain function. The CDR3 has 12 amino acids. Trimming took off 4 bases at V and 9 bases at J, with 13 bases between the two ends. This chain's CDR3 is CARSQFRQKAFF. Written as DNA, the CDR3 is TGTGCCAGAAGCCAATTTAGACAGAAAGCTTTCTTT.

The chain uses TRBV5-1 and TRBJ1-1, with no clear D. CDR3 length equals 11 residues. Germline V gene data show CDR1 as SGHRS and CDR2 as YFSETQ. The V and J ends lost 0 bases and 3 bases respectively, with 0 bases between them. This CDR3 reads CASSLDTEAFF. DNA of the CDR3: TGCGCCAGCAGCTTGGACACTGAAGCTTTCTTT.

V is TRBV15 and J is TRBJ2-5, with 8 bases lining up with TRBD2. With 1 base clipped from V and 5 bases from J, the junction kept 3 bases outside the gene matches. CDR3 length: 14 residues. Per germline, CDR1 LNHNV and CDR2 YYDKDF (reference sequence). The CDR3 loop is CATSRAGTRETQYF. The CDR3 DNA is TGTGCCACCAGCAGAGCCGGGACTAGGGAGACCCAGTACTTC.

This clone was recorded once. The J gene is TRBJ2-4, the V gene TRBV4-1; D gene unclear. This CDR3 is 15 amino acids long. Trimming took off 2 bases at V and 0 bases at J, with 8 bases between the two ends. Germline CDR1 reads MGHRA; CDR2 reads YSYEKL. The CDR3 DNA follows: TGCGCCAGCAGCCAACAGGATTTAGCCAAAAACATTCAGTACTTC. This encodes CASSQQDLAKNIQYF.

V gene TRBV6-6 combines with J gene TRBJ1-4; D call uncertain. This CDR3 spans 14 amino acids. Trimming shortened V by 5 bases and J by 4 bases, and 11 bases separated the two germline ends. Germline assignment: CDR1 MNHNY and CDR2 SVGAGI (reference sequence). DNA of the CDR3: TGTGCCAGCAGTGGTCGCAGCTATAATGAAAAACTGTTTTTT. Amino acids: CASSGRSYNEKLFF.

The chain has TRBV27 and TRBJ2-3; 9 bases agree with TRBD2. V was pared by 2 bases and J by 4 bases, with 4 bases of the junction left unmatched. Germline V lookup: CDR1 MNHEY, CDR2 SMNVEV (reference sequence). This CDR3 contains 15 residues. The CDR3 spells CASSLMRGGSDTQYF. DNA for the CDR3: TGTGCCAGCAGTTTAATGCGGGGGGGCTCAGATACGCAGTATTTT.

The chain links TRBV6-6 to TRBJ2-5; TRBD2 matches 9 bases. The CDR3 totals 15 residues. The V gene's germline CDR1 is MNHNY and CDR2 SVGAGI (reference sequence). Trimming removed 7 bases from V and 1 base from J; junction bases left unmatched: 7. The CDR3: CASKGLAGLQETQYF. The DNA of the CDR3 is TGTGCCAGCAAAGGCCTAGCGGGACTCCAAGAGACCCAGTACTTC.

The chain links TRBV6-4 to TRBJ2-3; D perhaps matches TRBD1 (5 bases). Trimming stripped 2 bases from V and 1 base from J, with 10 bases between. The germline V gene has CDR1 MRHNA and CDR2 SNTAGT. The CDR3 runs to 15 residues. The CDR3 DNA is TGTGCCAGCAGTGACAGCAGGGATGGCACAGATACGCAGTATTTT. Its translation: CASSDSRDGTDTQYF.

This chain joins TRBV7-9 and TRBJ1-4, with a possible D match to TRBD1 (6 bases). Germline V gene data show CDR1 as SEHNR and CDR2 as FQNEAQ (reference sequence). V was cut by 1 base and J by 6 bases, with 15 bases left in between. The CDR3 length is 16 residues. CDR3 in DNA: TGTGCCAGCAGCTTAGGGAGGGGGAGGGGAGATGAAAAACTGTTTTTT. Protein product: CASSLGRGRGDEKLFF.

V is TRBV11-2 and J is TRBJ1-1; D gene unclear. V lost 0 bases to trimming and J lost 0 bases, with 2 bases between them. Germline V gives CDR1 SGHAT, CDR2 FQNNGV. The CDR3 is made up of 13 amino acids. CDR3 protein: CASSLDLNTEAFF. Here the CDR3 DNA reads TGTGCCAGCAGCTTAGATTTGAACACTGAAGCTTTCTTT.

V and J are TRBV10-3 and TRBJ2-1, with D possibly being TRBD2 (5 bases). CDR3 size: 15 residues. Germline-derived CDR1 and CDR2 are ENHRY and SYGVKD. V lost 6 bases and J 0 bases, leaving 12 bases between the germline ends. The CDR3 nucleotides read TGTGCCATCAGGGGTCGGGAAAGCTCCTACAATGAGCAGTTCTTC. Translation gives CAIRGRESSYNEQFF.

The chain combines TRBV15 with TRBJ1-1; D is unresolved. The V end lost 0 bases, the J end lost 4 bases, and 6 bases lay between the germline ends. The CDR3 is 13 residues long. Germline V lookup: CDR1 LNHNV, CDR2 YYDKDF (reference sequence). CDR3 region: CATSRDWGTEAFF. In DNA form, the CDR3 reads TGTGCCACCAGCAGAGATTGGGGCACTGAAGCTTTCTTT.

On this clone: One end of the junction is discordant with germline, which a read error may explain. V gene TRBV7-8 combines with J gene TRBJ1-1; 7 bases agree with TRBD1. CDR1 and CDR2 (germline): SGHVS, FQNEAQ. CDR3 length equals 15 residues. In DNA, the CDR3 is TGTGCCAGCAGCCTAGCCCTGACAGGGCTGACTGAAGCTTTCTTT. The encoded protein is CASSLALTGLTEAFF. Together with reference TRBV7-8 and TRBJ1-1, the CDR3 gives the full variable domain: GAGVSQSPRYKVAKRGQDVALRCDPISGHVSLFWYQQALGQGPEFLTYFQNEAQLDKSGLPSDRFFAERPEGSVSTLKIQRTQQEDSAVYLCASSLALTGLTEAFFGQGTRLTVV.

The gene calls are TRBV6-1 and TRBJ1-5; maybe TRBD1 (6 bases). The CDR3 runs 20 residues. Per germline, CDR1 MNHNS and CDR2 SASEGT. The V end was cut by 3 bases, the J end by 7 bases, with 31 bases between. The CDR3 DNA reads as TGTGCCAGCAGTGATCCAAGAGGGGGGATTGAGGGTCGGGGCTCGCAGCCCCAGCATTTT. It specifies CASSDPRGGIEGRGSQPQHF.

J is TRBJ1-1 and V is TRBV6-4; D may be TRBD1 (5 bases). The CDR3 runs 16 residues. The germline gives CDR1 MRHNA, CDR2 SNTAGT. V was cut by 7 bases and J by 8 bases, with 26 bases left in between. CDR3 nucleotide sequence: TGTGCCAGCAAGCCGAGCTCGGAACACTGGTGGGGGGAAGCTTTCTTT. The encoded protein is CASKPSSEHWWGEAFF.

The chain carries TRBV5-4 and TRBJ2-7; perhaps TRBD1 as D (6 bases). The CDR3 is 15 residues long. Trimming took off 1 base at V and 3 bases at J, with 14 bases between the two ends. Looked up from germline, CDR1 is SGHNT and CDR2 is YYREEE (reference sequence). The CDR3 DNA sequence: TGTGCCAGCAGCTTGATGGAACAGGGAGTCTACGAGCAGTACTTC. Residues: CASSLMEQGVYEQYF.

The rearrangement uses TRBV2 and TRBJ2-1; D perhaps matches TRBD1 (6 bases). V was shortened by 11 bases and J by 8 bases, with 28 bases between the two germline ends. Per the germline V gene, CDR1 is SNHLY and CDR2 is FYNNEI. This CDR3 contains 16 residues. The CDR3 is CASYQQGPTGSDEQFF. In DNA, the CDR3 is TGTGCCTCCTACCAACAGGGACCGACGGGGAGCGATGAGCAGTTCTTC.

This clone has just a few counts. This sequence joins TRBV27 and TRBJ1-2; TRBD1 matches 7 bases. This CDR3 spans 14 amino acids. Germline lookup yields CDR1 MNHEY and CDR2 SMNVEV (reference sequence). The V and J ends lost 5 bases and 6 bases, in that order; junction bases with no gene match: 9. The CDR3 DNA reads TGTGCCAGCAGTGCTTCCTCCGGGACAGATGGCTACACCTTC. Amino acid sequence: CASSASSGTDGYTF.

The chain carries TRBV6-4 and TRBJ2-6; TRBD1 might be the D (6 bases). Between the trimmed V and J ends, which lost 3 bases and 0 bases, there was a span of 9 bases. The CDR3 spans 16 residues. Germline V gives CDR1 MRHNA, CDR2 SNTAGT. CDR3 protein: CASSEEGGSGANVLTF. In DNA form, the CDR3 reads TGTGCCAGCAGTGAGGAAGGGGGCTCTGGGGCCAACGTCCTGACTTTC.

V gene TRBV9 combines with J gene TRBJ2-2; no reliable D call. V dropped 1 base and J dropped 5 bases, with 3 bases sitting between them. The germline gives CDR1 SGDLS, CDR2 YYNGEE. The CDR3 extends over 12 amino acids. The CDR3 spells CASSVLTGELFF. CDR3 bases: TGTGCCAGCAGCGTACTTACCGGGGAGCTGTTTTTT. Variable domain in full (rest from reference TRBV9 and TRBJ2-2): DSGVTQTPKHLITATGQRVTLRCSPRSGDLSVYWYQQSLDQGLQFLIQYYNGEERAKGNILERFSAQQFPDLHSELNLSSLELGDSALYFCASSVLTGELFFGEGSRLTVL.

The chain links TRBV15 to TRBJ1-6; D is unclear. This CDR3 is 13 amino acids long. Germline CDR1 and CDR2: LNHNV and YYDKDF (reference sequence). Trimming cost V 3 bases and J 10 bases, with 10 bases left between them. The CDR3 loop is CATSRPTRSPLHF. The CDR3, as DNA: TGTGCCACCAGCAGGCCCACCCGCTCACCCCTCCACTTT. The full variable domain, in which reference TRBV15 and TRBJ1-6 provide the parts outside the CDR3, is DAMVIQNPRYQVTQFGKPVTLSCSQTLNHNVMYWYQQKSSQAPKLLFHYYDKDFNNEADTPDNFQSRRPNTSFCFLDIRSPGLGDTAMYLCATSRPTRSPLHFGNGTRLTVT.

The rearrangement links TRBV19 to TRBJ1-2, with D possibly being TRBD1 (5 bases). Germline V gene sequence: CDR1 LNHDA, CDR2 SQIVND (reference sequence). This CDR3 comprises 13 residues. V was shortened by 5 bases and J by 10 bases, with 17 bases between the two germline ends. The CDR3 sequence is CASSPSGTFPYTF. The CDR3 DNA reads TGTGCCAGTAGTCCCTCGGGGACTTTCCCCTACACCTTC.